A single sample gave rise to the 13 T cell receptor beta chains below, sequenced in a study of T cell responses to AZD1222 COVID-19 vaccine (dated by TCRdb to about 2021). The library was obtained by the immunoSEQ multiplex PCR assay. Imported from immuneACCESS, the table was reduced by TCRdb to in-frame sequences with V and J called. These copies leave out some clones; in studies compared against another copy, an unresolved V gene accounts for under half, and the cause of the remainder is not known. The sample table contains roughly 100,000 clones; only one count was recorded for 80% to 90% of them. 7% to 10% of the sample is taken by the ten largest. The time point label corresponds to: baseline before first vaccination. The sample in question was peripheral blood, obtained on day 0 of AZD1222 vaccination. The receptors come from an adult in good health.

The V gene is TRBV19, the J gene TRBJ1-1; D is undetermined. Germline V gene data show CDR1 as LNHDA and CDR2 as SQIVND (reference sequence). Trimming left V 3 bases short and J 2 bases short, with 10 bases between. This CDR3 region has 14 residues. DNA for the CDR3: TGTGCCAGTAGTATCACCCACCCTAACACTGAAGCTTTCTTT. Translating it yields CASSITHPNTEAFF.

The gene calls are TRBV7-2 and TRBJ2-1, with TRBD2 matching over 8 bases. The CDR3 sequence is 15 residues long. Trimming removed 5 bases from V and 0 bases from J; junction bases left unmatched: 3. Germline lookup yields CDR1 SGHTA and CDR2 FQGNSA. The CDR3 nucleotides are TGTGCCAGCAGCCGTAGCGGGGACTCCTACAATGAGCAGTTCTTC. It codes for CASSRSGDSYNEQFF.

The chain couples TRBV2 to TRBJ1-2; D uncertain. V dropped 8 bases and J dropped 8 bases, with 15 bases sitting between them. Germline CDR1 and CDR2: SNHLY and FYNNEI. The CDR3 runs 12 residues. The CDR3 reads CASCTGPRGYTF. The CDR3 nucleotides are TGTGCCAGCTGCACCGGGCCCAGGGGCTACACCTTC.

This chain links TRBV19 with TRBJ1-1; TRBD1 is a possible D gene (6 bases). Per the germline V gene, CDR1 is LNHDA and CDR2 is SQIVND (reference sequence). This CDR3 contains 14 residues. V lost 3 bases and J 0 bases, leaving 8 bases between the germline ends. As DNA, the CDR3 is TGTGCCAGTAGTATCACAGGGATGAACACTGAAGCTTTCTTT. It translates to CASSITGMNTEAFF. Complete variable domain (other parts from reference TRBV19 and TRBJ1-1): DGGITQSPKYLFRKEGQNVTLSCEQNLNHDAMYWYRQDPGQGLRLIYYSQIVNDFQKGDIAEGYSVSREKKESFPLTVTSAQKNPTAFYLCASSITGMNTEAFFGQGTRLTVV.

This clone was detected once. This chain links TRBV5-5 with TRBJ2-5; unclear D gene. Germline CDR1 and CDR2: SGHKS and YYEKEE (reference sequence). The CDR3 runs 15 residues. Trimming removed 4 bases from V and 4 bases from J, with 17 bases in between. As DNA, the CDR3 is TGTGCCAGCAGCGTCAACGACCCTAGGGCAGAGACCCAGTACTTC. As protein: CASSVNDPRAETQYF. Full variable domain (remainder filled in from reference TRBV5-5 and TRBJ2-5): DAGVTQSPTHLIKTRGQQVTLRCSPISGHKSVSWYQQVLGQGPQFIFQYYEKEERGRGNFPDRFSARQFPNYSSELNVNALLLGDSALYLCASSVNDPRAETQYFGPGTRLLVL.

J is TRBJ1-1 and V is TRBV7-9, with D hard to call. This CDR3 is 15 amino acids long. Germline CDR1 is SEHNR and CDR2 is FQNEAQ (reference sequence). V was clipped by 0 bases and J by 0 bases, with 8 bases between them. The CDR3 spells CASSLAFSVNTEAFF. CDR3 DNA sequence: TGTGCCAGCAGCTTAGCGTTCTCCGTGAACACTGAAGCTTTCTTT.

V usage is TRBV24-1 and J usage is TRBJ2-1; D not resolved. Germline V lookup: CDR1 KGHDR, CDR2 SFDVKD. CDR3 length: 15 residues. Trimming pared 6 bases from V and 3 bases from J, leaving 14 bases between. The CDR3 loop is CATSQVQLGYNEQFF. Here the CDR3 DNA reads TGTGCCACCAGTCAAGTGCAGCTAGGCTACAATGAGCAGTTCTTC.

The chain joins TRBV29-1 to TRBJ1-4; weak D call: TRBD1 (6 bases). The V end lost 7 bases, the J end lost 12 bases, and 24 bases lay between the germline ends. CDR3 length: 14 residues. Germline V gene sequence: CDR1 SQVTM, CDR2 ANQGSEA. The chain's CDR3 is CSATGQFLKGELFF. CDR3 DNA: TGCAGCGCGACAGGACAGTTCTTAAAGGGGGAACTGTTTTTT.

This clone has just one count. CDR3 DNA: TGTGCCAGCAGTTTAGAACTAGCGGGGGAGCAGTTCTTC. This encodes CASSLELAGEQFF. The gene calls are TRBV12-3 or TRBV12-4 and TRBJ2-1; the match to TRBD2 covers 10 bases. This CDR3 spans 13 amino acids. V was pared by 1 base and J by 10 bases, with 1 base of the junction left unmatched.

The chain joins TRBV18 to TRBJ1-6, with a possible D match to TRBD1 (5 bases). This CDR3 has 15 residues. CDR1 is KGHSH, CDR2 LQKENI, per germline. The V gene lost 1 base and the J gene lost 10 bases, with 14 bases spanning the gap. The CDR3 sequence: CASSPLQGEDSPLHF. Here the CDR3 DNA reads TGTGCCAGCTCACCACTTCAGGGAGAAGACTCACCCCTCCACTTT.

This clone was picked up one time. The chain employs TRBV7-2 and TRBJ2-2; 12 nucleotides agree with TRBD2. Germline V gives CDR1 SGHTA, CDR2 FQGNSA. This CDR3 is 18 amino acids long. The ends lost 2 bases at V and 1 base at J; junction bases unmatched: 5. The CDR3 loop is CASSLSPGLAGNTGELFF. Written as DNA, the CDR3 is TGTGCCAGCAGCTTAAGTCCGGGACTAGCGGGGAACACCGGGGAGCTGTTTTTT.

The J gene is TRBJ2-1, the V gene TRBV11-2, with 7 bases fitting TRBD2. The CDR3 runs 17 residues. CDR1 is SGHAT, CDR2 FQNNGV, per germline. V gave up 0 bases and J gave up 10 bases; unmatched junction bases: 15. For the CDR3, the DNA is TGTGCCAGCAGCTTAGATCTATTACGGGGGAGGGCCGTGGAGCAGTTCTTC. It codes for CASSLDLLRGRAVEQFF.

This chain connects TRBV18 to TRBJ2-6; no clear D gene. The V gene lost 6 bases and the J gene lost 0 bases, with 12 bases spanning the gap. The CDR3 has 16 amino acids. Germline V gene data show CDR1 as KGHSH and CDR2 as LQKENI. DNA of the CDR3: TGTGCCAGCTCCCCCACAGACCGCTCTGGGGCCAACGTCCTGACTTTC. Protein product: CASSPTDRSGANVLTF.